The clone carrying this T cell receptor (beta chain) has ten or more counts. The antigen is undetermined. The source of the sample is a study of CD8 T cells in ankylosing spondylitis. Study-wide points: Reportedly, significant enrichment of disease-linked clones occurred in matched ankylosing spondylitis synovial fluid. Ankylosing spondylitis blood appeared to carry a characteristic TCR beta motif of several highly homologous variants. Disease-associated clones were CD8+ and fairly uncommon in peripheral blood.

V lost 2 bases to trimming and J lost 5 bases, with 12 bases between them. CDR1 is MNHEY and CDR2 is SVGEGT in the germline V gene. This CDR3 is 14 amino acids long. Quantitative molecular-barcoded 5'-RACE generated the TCR beta libraries. Via MiXCR, TCRdb re-called the 5' RACE reads, giving one row per CDR3 protein. The data show about 140,000 distinct CDR3 sequences, roughly 8.3% seen once. The sequence was obtained from a male donor with ankylosing spondylitis. Sequencing was done on a sample of synovial fluid, either unsorted or a sorted T cell fraction (not recorded which). This chain uses TRBV6-2 or TRBV6-3 with TRBJ1-1; a weak D match, TRBD1 (5 bases). CDR3 nucleotide sequence: TGTGCCAGCAGTTACAACTGGGGCGGGACTGAAGCTTTCTTT. This codes for CASSYNWGGTEAFF.